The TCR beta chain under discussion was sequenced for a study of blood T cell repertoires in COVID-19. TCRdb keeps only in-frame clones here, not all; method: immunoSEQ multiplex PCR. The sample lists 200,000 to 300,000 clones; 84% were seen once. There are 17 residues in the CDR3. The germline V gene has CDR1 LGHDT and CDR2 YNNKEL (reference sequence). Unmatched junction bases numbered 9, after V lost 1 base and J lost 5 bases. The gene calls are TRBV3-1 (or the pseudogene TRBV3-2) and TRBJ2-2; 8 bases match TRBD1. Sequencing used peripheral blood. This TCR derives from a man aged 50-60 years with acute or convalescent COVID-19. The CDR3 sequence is CASSQVGGRGQTGELFF. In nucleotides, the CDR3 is TGTGCCAGCAGCCAAGTTGGGGGCAGGGGGCAGACCGGGGAGCTGTTTTTT.